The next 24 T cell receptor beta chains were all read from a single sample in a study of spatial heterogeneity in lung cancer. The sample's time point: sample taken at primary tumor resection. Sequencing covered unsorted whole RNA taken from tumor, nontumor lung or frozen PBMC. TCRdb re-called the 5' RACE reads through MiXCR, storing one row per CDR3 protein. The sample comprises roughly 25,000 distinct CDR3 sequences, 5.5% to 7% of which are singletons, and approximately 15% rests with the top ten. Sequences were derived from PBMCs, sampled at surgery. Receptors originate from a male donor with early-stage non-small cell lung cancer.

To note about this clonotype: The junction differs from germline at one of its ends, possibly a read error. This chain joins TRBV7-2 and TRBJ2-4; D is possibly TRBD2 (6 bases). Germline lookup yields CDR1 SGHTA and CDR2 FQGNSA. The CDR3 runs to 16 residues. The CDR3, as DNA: TGTGCCAGCAGCCTAGCGCCTGTTGGAGCCAAAAACATTCAGTACTTC. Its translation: CASSLAPVGAKNIQYF.

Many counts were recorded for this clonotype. CDR3 residues: CASSLGTRRGEQFF. CDR3 DNA: TGTGCCAGCAGCTTAGGAACTCGGCGAGGTGAGCAGTTCTTC. V usage is TRBV7-2 and J usage is TRBJ2-1; D gene ambiguous. This CDR3 comprises 14 residues. V was shortened by 1 base and J by 9 bases, with 13 bases between the two germline ends. Germline V gene sequence: CDR1 SGHTA, CDR2 FQGNSA. The full variable domain, its missing parts supplied by reference TRBV7-2 and TRBJ2-1, is GAGVSQSPSNKVTEKGKDVELRCDPISGHTALYWYRQSLGQGLEFLIYFQGNSAPDKSGLPSDRFSAERTGGSVSTLTIQRTQQEDSAVYLCASSLGTRRGEQFFGPGTRLTVL.

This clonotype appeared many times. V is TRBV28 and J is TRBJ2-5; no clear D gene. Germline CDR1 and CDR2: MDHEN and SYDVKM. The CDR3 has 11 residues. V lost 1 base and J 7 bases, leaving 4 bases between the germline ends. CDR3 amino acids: CASSLLGTQYF. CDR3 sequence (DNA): TGTGCCAGCAGTTTATTGGGGACCCAGTACTTC.

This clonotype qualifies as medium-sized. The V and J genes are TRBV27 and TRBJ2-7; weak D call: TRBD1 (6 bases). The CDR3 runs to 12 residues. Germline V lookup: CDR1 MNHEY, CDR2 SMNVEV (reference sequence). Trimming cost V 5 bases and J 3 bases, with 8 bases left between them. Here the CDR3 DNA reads TGTGCCAGCAGTAACAGGGTCTACGAGCAGTACTTC. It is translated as CASSNRVYEQYF.

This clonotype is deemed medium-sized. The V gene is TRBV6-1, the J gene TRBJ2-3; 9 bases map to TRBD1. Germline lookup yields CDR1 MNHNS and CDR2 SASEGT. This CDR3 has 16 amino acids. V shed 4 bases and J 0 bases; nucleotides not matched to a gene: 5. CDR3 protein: CASSVGTGLSTDTQYF. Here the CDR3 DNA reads TGTGCCAGCAGTGTTGGGACAGGGCTGAGCACAGATACGCAGTATTTT.

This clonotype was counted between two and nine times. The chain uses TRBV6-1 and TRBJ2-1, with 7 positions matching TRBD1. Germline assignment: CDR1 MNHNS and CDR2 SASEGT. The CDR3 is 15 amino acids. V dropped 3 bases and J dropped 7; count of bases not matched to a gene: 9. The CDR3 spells CASSDDPGQRNEQFF. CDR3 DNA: TGTGCCAGCAGTGATGACCCGGGACAGAGGAATGAGCAGTTCTTC.

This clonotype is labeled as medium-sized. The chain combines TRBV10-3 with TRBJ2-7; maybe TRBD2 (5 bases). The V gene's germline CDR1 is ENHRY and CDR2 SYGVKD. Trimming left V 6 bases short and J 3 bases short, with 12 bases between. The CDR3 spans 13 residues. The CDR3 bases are TGTGCCATCAGATTTGGACTCAACTACGAGCAGTACTTC. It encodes CAIRFGLNYEQYF.

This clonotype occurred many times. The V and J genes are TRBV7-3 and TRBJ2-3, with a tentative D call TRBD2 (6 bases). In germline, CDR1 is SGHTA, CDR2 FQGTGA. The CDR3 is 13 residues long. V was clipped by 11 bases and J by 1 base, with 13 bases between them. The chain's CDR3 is CASTKRGTDTQYF. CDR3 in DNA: TGTGCCTCAACAAAGCGGGGCACAGATACGCAGTATTTT. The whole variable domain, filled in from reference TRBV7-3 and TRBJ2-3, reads GAGVSQTPSNKVTEKGKYVELRCDPISGHTALYWYRQSLGQGPEFLIYFQGTGAADDSGLPNDRFFAVRPEGSVSTLKIQRTERGDSAVYLCASTKRGTDTQYFGPGTRLTVL.

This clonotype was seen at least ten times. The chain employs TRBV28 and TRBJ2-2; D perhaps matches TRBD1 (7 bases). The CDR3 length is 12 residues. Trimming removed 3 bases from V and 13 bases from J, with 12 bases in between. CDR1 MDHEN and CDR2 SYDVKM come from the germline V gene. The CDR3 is CASSLGQRALFF. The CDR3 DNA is TGTGCCAGCAGTTTGGGACAGCGGGCGCTGTTTTTT.

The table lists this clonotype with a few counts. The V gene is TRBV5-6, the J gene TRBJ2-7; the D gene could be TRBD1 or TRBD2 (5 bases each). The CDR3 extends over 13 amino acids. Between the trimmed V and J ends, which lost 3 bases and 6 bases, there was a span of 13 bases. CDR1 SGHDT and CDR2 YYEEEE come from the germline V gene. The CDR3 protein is CASSWDGLSEQYF. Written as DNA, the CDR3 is TGTGCCAGCAGCTGGGACGGACTCTCCGAGCAGTACTTC.

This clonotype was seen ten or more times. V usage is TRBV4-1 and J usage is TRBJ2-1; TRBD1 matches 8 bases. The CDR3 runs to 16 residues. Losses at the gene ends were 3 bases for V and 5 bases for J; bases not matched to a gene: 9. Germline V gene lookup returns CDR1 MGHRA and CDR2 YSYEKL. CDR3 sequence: CASSHLNRGYNNEQFF. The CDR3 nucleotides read TGCGCCAGCAGCCACCTAAACAGGGGGTACAACAATGAGCAGTTCTTC.

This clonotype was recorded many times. The CDR3 reads CSARDTTGELFF. CDR3 DNA: TGCAGTGCTAGAGATACGACCGGGGAGCTGTTTTTT. The chain is built from TRBV20-1 and TRBJ2-2; D is unresolved. With 0 bases removed from V and 5 bases from J, the gap between germline ends came to 4 bases. The CDR3 has 12 amino acids. Germline values: CDR1 DFQATT, CDR2 SNEGSKA (reference sequence).

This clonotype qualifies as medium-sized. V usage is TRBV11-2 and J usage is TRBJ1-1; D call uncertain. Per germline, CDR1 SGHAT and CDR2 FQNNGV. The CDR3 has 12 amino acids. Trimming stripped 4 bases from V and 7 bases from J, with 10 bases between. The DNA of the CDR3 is TGTGCCAGCAGCTCCCCCGGTGGTGAAGCTTTCTTT. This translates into CASSSPGGEAFF.

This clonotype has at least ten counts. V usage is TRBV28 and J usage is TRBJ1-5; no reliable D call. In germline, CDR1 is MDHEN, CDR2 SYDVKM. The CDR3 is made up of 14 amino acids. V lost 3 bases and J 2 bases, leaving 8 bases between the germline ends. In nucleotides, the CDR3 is TGTGCCAGCAGTTTGCCGGGAGGCAATCAGCCCCAGCATTTT. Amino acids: CASSLPGGNQPQHF.

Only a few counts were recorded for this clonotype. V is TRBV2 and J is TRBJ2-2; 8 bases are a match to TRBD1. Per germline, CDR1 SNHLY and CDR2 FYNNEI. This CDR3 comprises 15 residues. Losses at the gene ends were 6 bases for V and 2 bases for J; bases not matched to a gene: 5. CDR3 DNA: TGTGCCAGCAGAAAAGGACAGGGTAACACCGGGGAGCTGTTTTTT. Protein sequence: CASRKGQGNTGELFF.

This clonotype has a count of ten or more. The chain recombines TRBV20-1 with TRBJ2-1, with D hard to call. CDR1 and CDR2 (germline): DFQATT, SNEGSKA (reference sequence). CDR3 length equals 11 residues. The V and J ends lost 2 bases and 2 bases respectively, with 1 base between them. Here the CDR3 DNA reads TGCAGTGCTAGAACCTACAATGAGCAGTTCTTC. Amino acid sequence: CSARTYNEQFF.

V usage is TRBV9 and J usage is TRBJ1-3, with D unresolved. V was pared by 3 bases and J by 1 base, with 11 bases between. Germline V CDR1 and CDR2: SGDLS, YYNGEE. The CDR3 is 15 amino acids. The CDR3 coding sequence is TGTGCCAGCAGCGCTGGACCGGTATCTGGAAACACCATATATTTT. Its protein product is CASSAGPVSGNTIYF.

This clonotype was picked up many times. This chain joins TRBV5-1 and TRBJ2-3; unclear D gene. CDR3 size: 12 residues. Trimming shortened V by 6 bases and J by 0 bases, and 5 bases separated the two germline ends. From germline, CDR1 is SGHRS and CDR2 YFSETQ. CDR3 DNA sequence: TGCGCCAGCAAGAGGAGCACAGATACGCAGTATTTT. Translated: CASKRSTDTQYF.

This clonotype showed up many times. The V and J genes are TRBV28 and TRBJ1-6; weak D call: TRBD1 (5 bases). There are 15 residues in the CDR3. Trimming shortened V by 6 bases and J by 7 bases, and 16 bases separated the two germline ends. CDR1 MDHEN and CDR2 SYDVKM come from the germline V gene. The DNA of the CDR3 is TGTGCCAGCAGGACATGGGGACTGAGGAATTCACCCCTCCACTTT. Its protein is CASRTWGLRNSPLHF.

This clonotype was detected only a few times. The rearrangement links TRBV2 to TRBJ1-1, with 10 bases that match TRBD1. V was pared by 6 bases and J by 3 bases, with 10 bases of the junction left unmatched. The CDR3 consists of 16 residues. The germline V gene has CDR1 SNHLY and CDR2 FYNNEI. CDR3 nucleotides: TGTGCCAGCAGCGGACAGGGGGTTCGTATAGACACTGAAGCTTTCTTT. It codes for CASSGQGVRIDTEAFF.

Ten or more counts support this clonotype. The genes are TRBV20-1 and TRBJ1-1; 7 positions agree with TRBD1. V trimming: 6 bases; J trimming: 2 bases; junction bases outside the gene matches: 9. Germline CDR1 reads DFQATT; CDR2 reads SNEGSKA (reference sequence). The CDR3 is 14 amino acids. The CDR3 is CSACPRDRNTEAFF. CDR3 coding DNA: TGCAGTGCGTGCCCCAGGGACAGAAACACTGAAGCTTTCTTT.

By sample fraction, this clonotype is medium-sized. The CDR3, as DNA: TGTGCCAGCAGCTTGGTAGGCAGGCAAGAGACCCAGTACTTC. Amino acid sequence: CASSLVGRQETQYF. This chain uses TRBV5-5 with TRBJ2-5; D is undetermined. This CDR3 contains 14 residues. V was clipped by 0 bases and J by 2 bases, with 8 bases between them. In germline, CDR1 is SGHKS, CDR2 YYEKEE (reference sequence).

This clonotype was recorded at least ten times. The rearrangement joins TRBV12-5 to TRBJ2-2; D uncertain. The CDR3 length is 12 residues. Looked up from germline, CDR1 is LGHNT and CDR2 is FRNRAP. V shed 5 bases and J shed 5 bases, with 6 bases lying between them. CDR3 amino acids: CASGPRTGELFF. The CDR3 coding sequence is TGTGCTAGTGGTCCCAGGACCGGGGAGCTGTTTTTT.

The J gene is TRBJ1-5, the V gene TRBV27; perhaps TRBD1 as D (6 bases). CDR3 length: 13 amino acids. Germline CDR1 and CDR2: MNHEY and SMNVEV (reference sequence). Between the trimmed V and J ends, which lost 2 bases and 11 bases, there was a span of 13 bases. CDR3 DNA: TGTGCCAGCAGTTTAAAGGGGGGGAGCGCCCAGCATTTT. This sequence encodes CASSLKGGSAQHF.